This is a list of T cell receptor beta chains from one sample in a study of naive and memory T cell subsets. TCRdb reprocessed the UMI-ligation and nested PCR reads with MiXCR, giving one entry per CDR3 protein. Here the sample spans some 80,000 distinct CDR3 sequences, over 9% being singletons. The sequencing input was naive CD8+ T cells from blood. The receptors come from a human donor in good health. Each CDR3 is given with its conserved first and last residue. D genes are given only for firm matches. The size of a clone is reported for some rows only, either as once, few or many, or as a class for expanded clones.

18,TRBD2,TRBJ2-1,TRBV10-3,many,TGTGCCATCAGCGGGACTAGCGGGAGGGCCACCCTCTACAATGAGCAGTTCTTC,CAISGTSGRATLYNEQFF
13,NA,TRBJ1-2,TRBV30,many,TGTGCCTGGACCTTTTCGGGAAACTATGGCTACACCTTC,CAWTFSGNYGYTF
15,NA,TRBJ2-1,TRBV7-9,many,TGTGCCAGCAGCTTCGCAGGGAGCTCCTACAATGAGCAGTTCTTC,CASSFAGSSYNEQFF
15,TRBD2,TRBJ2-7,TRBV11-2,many,TGTGCCAGCAGCTTTCCCCCTAGCGGAATGTACGAGCAGTACTTC,CASSFPPSGMYEQYF
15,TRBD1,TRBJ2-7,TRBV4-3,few,TGCGCCAGCAGCCAAGCGGCAGGGGGCGGCTACGAGCAGTACTTC,CASSQAAGGGYEQYF
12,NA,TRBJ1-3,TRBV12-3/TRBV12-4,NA,TGTGCCAGCCGGGACTCTGGAAACACCATATATTTT,CASRDSGNTIYF
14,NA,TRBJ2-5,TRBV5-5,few,TGTGCCAGCAGCCTAAGACGTTGGCGAGAGACCCAGTACTTC,CASSLRRWRETQYF
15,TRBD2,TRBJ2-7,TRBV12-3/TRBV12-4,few,TGTGCCAGCAGTTGGACTAGCGGGGGGGTTGGGGAGCAGTACTTC,CASSWTSGGVGEQYF
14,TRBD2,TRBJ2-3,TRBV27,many,TGTGCCAGCAGCCTTCTAGCGGGCCAAGATACGCAGTATTTT,CASSLLAGQDTQYF
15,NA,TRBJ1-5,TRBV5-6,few,TGTGCCAGCAGCGTCGCTTGGGGTAACAATCAGCCCCAGCATTTT,CASSVAWGNNQPQHF
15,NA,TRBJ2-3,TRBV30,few,TGTGCCTGGAGTGGGGTGCCCACTAGCACAGATACGCAGTATTTT,CAWSGVPTSTDTQYF
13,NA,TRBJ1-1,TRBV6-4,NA,TGTGCCAGCAGTGAGCCGAGGAACACTGAAGCTTTCTTT,CASSEPRNTEAFF
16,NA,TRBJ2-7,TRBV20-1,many,TGCAGTGCTAGACCTCGTCTACAATTCACCTCCTACGAGCAGTACTTC,CSARPRLQFTSYEQYF
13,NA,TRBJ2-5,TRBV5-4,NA,TGTGCCAGCAGCTTGTACTCAGGGGAGACCCAGTACTTC,CASSLYSGETQYF
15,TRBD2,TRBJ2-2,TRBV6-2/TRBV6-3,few,TGTGCCAGCACGGGTGCGGGAGGAAACACCGGGGAGCTGTTTTTT,CASTGAGGNTGELFF
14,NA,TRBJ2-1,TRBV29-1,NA,TGCAGCGTTGGGCAGATAGCGCAGTTGTATGAGCAGTTCTTC,CSVGQIAQLYEQFF
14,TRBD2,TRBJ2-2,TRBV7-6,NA,TGTGCCAGCAGCTTACTAGCGGGAGCCGGGGAGCTGTTTTTT,CASSLLAGAGELFF
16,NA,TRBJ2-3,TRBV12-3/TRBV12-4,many,TGTGCCAGCAGTTTAGGGGGGCTGCGCGGCACAGATACGCAGTATTTT,CASSLGGLRGTDTQYF
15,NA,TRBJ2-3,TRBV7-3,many,TGTGCCAGCAGCTTAAGGGGATCAAAACTCGATACGCAGTATTTT,CASSLRGSKLDTQYF
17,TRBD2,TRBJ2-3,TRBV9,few,TGTGCCAGCAGCGTATGGTCTCTAGCGGGAGGAGGGGATACGCAGTATTTT,CASSVWSLAGGGDTQYF
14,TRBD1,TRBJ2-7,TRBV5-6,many,TGTGCCAGCAGCTTCGGGACAGGTGCCTACGAGCAGTACTTC,CASSFGTGAYEQYF
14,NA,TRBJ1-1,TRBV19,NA,TGTGCCAGTTGCCCAGGACGGTCGAACACTGAAGCTTTCTTT,CASCPGRSNTEAFF
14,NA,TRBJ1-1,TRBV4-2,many,TGTGCCAGCAGCCAAGATTTGGCGGGGACTGAAGCTTTCTTT,CASSQDLAGTEAFF
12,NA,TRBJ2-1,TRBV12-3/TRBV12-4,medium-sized,TGTGCCAGCAGCCTAGGGGGATCCGAGCAGTTCTTC,CASSLGGSEQFF
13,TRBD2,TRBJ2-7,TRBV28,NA,TGTGCCAGCGGACTAGCGCGAAACTACGAGCAGTACTTC,CASGLARNYEQYF
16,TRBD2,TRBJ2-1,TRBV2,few,TGTGCCAGCCCGGGGATTCTAGCGGGAGTCTCCAATGAGCAGTTCTTC,CASPGILAGVSNEQFF
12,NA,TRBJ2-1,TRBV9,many,TGTGCCAGCAGCATGCAGGACAATGAGCAGTTCTTC,CASSMQDNEQFF
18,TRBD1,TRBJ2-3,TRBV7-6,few,TGTGCCAGCAGCTTATACGGGGGGACAGGGGCATCAGGAGATACGCAGTATTTT,CASSLYGGTGASGDTQYF
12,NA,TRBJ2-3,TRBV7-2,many,TGTGCCAGCAGGATGCCTACAGATACGCAGTATTTT,CASRMPTDTQYF
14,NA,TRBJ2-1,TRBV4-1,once,TGCGCCAGCAGCCAGCCAACAGGATACAATGAGCAGTTCTTC,CASSQPTGYNEQFF
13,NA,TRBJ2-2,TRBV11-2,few,TGTGCCAGCAGCTTTTCAGGGGCCGGGGAGCTGTTTTTT,CASSFSGAGELFF
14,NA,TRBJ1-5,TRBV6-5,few,TGTGCCAGCAGTTACTCAGGGGTTGGCCAGCCCCAGCATTTT,CASSYSGVGQPQHF
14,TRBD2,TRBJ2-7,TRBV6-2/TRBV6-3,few,TGTGCCAGCAGCACTAGCGGGGCGTCCTACGAGCAGTACTTC,CASSTSGASYEQYF
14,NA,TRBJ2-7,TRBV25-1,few,TGTGCCAGCAGACGGGCCGAAAGAGGGGGGGAGCAGTACTTC,CASRRAERGGEQYF
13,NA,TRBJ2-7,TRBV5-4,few,TGTGCCAGCAGCCAACTAGCAGACTACGAGCAGTACTTC,CASSQLADYEQYF
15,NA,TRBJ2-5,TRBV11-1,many,TGTGCCAGCAGCTTAGAGGAAACCGGGGGAGAGACCCAGTACTTC,CASSLEETGGETQYF
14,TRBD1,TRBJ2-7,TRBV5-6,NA,TGTGCCAGCAGCTTTGGGACAGGGGGCCGCGAGCAGTACTTC,CASSFGTGGREQYF
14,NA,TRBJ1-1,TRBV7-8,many,TGTGCCAGCAGCCTGCCAGGAATGAACACTGAAGCTTTCTTT,CASSLPGMNTEAFF
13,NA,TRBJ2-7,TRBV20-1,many,TGCAGTGCTAGAGGCAGGGGCGGGTACGAGCAGTACTTC,CSARGRGGYEQYF
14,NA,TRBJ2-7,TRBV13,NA,TGTGCCAGCAGCTTAGGGACGAGGTCGGGGGAGCAGTACTTC,CASSLGTRSGEQYF
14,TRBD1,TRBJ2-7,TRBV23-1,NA,TGCGCCAGCAGTGCCCGGACAGGGCCCTACGAGCAGTACTTC,CASSARTGPYEQYF
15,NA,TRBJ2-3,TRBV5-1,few,TGCGCCAGCAGCTTGGAAAAGGGGATAAGTAATACGCAGTATTTT,CASSLEKGISNTQYF
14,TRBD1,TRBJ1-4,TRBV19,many,TGTGCCAGTAGGCACAGGGGAGAATACGAAAAACTGTTTTTT,CASRHRGEYEKLFF
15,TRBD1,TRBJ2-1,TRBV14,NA,TGTGCCAGCAGCCAACCGGGACAGCACTACAATGAGCAGTTCTTC,CASSQPGQHYNEQFF
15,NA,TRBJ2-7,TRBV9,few,TGTGCCAGCAGCCTCGGGACATCCTTCTCCTACGAGCAGTACTTC,CASSLGTSFSYEQYF
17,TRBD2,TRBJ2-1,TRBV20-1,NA,TGCAGTGCTAGGAGTCTAGCGGGGGTAAGCTCCTACAATGAGCAGTTCTTC,CSARSLAGVSSYNEQFF
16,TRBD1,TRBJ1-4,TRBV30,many,TGTGCCTGGAACACAGACAGGGGGCTAGCTAATGAAAAACTGTTTTTT,CAWNTDRGLANEKLFF